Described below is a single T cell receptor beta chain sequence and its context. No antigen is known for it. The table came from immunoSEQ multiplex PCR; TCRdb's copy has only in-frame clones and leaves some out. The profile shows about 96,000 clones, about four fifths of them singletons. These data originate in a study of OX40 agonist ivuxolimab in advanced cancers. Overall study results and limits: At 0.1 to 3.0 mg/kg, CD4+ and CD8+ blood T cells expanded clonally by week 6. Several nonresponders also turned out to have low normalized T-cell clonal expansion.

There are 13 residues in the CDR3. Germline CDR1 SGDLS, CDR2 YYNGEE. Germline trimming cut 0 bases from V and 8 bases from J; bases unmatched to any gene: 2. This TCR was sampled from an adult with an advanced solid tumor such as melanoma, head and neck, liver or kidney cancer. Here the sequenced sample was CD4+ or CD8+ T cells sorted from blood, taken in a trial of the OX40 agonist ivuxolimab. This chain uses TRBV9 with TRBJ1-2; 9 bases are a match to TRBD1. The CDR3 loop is CASSVGDREGYTF. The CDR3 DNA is TGTGCCAGCAGCGTAGGGGACAGGGAGGGCTACACCTTC.